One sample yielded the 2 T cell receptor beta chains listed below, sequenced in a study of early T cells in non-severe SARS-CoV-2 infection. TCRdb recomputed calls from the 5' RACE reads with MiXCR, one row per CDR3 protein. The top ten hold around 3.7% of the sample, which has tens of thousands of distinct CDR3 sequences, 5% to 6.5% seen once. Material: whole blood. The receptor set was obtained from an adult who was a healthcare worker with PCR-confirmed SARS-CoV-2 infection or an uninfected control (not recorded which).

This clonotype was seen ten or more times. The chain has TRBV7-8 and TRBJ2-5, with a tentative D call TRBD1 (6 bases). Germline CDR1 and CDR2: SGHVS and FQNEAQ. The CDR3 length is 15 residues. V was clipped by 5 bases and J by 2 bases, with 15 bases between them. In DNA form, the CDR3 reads TGTGCCAGCAGCAAGACCCGACAGGTTCAAGAGACCCAGTACTTC. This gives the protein CASSKTRQVQETQYF.

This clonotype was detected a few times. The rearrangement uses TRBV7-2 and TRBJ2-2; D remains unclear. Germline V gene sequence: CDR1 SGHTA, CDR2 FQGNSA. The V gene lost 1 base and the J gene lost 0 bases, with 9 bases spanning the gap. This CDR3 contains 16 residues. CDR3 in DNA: TGTGCCAGCAGCTTAGGTTCGCAGACGAACACCGGGGAGCTGTTTTTT. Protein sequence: CASSLGSQTNTGELFF.